Listed here are 27 T cell receptor beta chains from one sample, sequenced in a study of human T cells and chemical hapten exposure. TCRdb passed the RACE reads through MiXCR, listing each CDR3 protein once. The sample contains 300,000 to 450,000 distinct CDR3 sequences, nearly 5% of which appear only once. The time point: patch test 1, 2 weeks after DPC sensitization. The treatment here: therapeutic diphenylcyclopropenone sensitization with weekly scalp DPC. The specimen was whole blood, collected in connection with sensitization to the hapten diphenylcyclopropenone (DPC). The origin of the receptors is a woman aged 45-60 years with alopecia areata. Some clones in this sample may be carry-over from other donors' samples.

This clonotype was picked up a small number of times. This chain connects TRBV12-3 or TRBV12-4 to TRBJ2-2, with D perhaps matching TRBD1 (5 bases). V lost 0 bases, J lost 0 bases, and 11 bases lay in between. This CDR3 comprises 17 residues. The CDR3 loop is CASSLALSGSNTGELFF. The CDR3 coding sequence is TGTGCCAGCAGTTTAGCGCTCTCAGGGTCGAACACCGGGGAGCTGTTTTTT.

The chain combines TRBV20-1 with TRBJ1-4; D call uncertain. CDR3 size: 13 residues. Trimming took 1 base from V and 5 from J, leaving 8 bases between them. Germline CDR1 is DFQATT and CDR2 is SNEGSKA (reference sequence). This CDR3 reads CSARGRGNEKLFF. The CDR3 DNA reads as TGCAGTGCTAGAGGACGAGGAAATGAAAAACTGTTTTTT.

This chain uses TRBV12-3 or TRBV12-4 with TRBJ2-7; 9 bases are shared with TRBD2. Unmatched junction bases numbered 5, after V lost 4 bases and J lost 4 bases. The CDR3 loop spans 14 amino acids. CDR3 bases: TGTGCCAGCAGTTCCTTAGCGGGGGTGTACGAGCAGTACTTC. This gives the protein CASSSLAGVYEQYF.

The V gene is TRBV11-2, the J gene TRBJ2-4; 9 bases agree with TRBD1. Unmatched junction bases numbered 1, after V lost 0 bases and J lost 4 bases. CDR1 is SGHAT, CDR2 FQNNGV, per germline. The CDR3 consists of 15 residues. This CDR3 reads CASSLEGTGKNIQYF. The CDR3 nucleotides read TGTGCCAGCAGCTTAGAAGGGACAGGGAAAAACATTCAGTACTTC. The whole variable domain, filled in from reference TRBV11-2 and TRBJ2-4, reads EAGVAQSPRYKIIEKRQSVAFWCNPISGHATLYWYQQILGQGPKLLIQFQNNGVVDDSQLPKDRFSAERLKGVDSTLKIQPAKLEDSAVYLCASSLEGTGKNIQYFGAGTRLSVL.

The sample holds many counts of this clonotype. The gene calls are TRBV12-3 or TRBV12-4 and TRBJ2-2; 13 positions match TRBD2. V lost 7 bases and J lost 9; bases outside the gene matches: 11. The CDR3 covers 16 residues. DNA for the CDR3: TGTGCCAGCATCCAACTTGGGGGACTAGCGGGAAGGGAGCTGTTTTTT. Its translation is CASIQLGGLAGRELFF.

Ten or more counts support this clonotype. The V call is TRBV29-1, the J call TRBJ2-1; no reliable D call. This CDR3 comprises 11 residues. Per the germline V gene, CDR1 is SQVTM and CDR2 is ANQGSEA. V lost 1 base, J lost 9 bases, and 7 bases lay in between. For the CDR3, the DNA is TGCAGCGTTGAAGGTTGGACTGAGCAGTTCTTC. Amino acids: CSVEGWTEQFF.

This clonotype came up many times. V gene TRBV7-9 combines with J gene TRBJ1-4; 9 bases are a match to TRBD1. The CDR3 extends over 14 amino acids. CDR1 SEHNR and CDR2 FQNEAQ come from the germline V gene (reference sequence). Losses at the gene ends were 5 bases for V and 5 bases for J; bases not matched to a gene: 3. CDR3: CASSITGGNEKLFF. The CDR3 DNA reads TGTGCCAGCAGCATCACAGGGGGCAATGAAAAACTGTTTTTT.

This clonotype was observed at least ten times. The chain combines TRBV9 with TRBJ2-4; D gene ambiguous. Germline V gene data show CDR1 as SGDLS and CDR2 as YYNGEE. The CDR3 covers 12 residues. The V end lost 3 bases, the J end lost 5 bases, and 6 bases lay between the germline ends. The CDR3 region is CASSGPENIQYF. CDR3 nucleotides: TGTGCCAGCAGCGGCCCTGAAAACATTCAGTACTTC. The variable domain in full, with the rest retrieved from reference TRBV9 and TRBJ2-4, is DSGVTQTPKHLITATGQRVTLRCSPRSGDLSVYWYQQSLDQGLQFLIQYYNGEERAKGNILERFSAQQFPDLHSELNLSSLELGDSALYFCASSGPENIQYFGAGTRLSVL.

As concerns this clonotype: The junction and the germline gene differ at one end; a read error may be behind it. This chain uses TRBV9 with TRBJ2-1; D may be TRBD2 (6 bases). The CDR3 is made up of 14 amino acids. Germline-derived CDR1 and CDR2 are SGDLS and YYNGEE. The CDR3: CASSVFGGYSEQFF. CDR3 DNA: TGTGCCAGCAGCGTATTCGGGGGTTACAGTGAGCAGTTCTTC.

This clonotype was seen at least ten times. The chain has TRBV20-1 and TRBJ2-7; a weak D match, TRBD1 (6 bases). V dropped 7 bases and J dropped 0 bases, with 13 bases sitting between them. CDR3 length: 13 amino acids. Germline loops: CDR1 DFQATT, CDR2 SNEGSKA (reference sequence). CDR3 nucleotide sequence: TGCAGTGTTAACCCGGACAGCTCCTACGAGCAGTACTTC. Translation: CSVNPDSSYEQYF.

This clonotype was detected only a few times. The rearrangement links TRBV7-2 to TRBJ2-3; 14 nucleotides line up with TRBD2. The germline CDR1 and CDR2 sequences are SGHTA and FQGNSA. The length of the CDR3 is 16 residues. After removal of 6 bases from V and 6 bases from J, the junction contained 8 bases not matched to a gene. Here the CDR3 reads CASRSPGLAGVDTQYF. For the CDR3, the DNA is TGTGCCAGCAGGTCTCCGGGACTAGCGGGGGTGGATACGCAGTATTTT. Combining the CDR3 with reference TRBV7-2 and TRBJ2-3 gives the whole variable domain GAGVSQSPSNKVTEKGKDVELRCDPISGHTALYWYRQSLGQGLEFLIYFQGNSAPDKSGLPSDRFSAERTGGSVSTLTIQRTQQEDSAVYLCASRSPGLAGVDTQYFGPGTRLTVL.

This clonotype was seen a few times. This chain joins TRBV7-2 and TRBJ2-2; 7 nucleotides align to TRBD1. Germline V lookup: CDR1 SGHTA, CDR2 FQGNSA. V shed 3 bases and J 4 bases; nucleotides not matched to a gene: 2. This CDR3 is 14 amino acids long. The CDR3 region has the DNA TGTGCCAGCAGCTTCGACAGGGTCACCGGGGAGCTGTTTTTT. This translates into CASSFDRVTGELFF.

This clonotype was observed at least ten times. The V gene is TRBV7-8, the J gene TRBJ2-1; D is perhaps TRBD2 (5 bases). Germline lookup yields CDR1 SGHVS and CDR2 FQNEAQ. The ends were cut back, 8 bases at V and 1 base at J, with 18 bases in the middle. This CDR3 has 16 residues. CDR3 sequence reads: CASCERTPSSYNEQFF. The CDR3, as DNA: TGTGCCAGCTGCGAAAGGACTCCTAGTTCCTACAATGAGCAGTTCTTC.

The sample holds one count of this clonotype. A much larger clone is a single base away; this may be a read error. The chain joins TRBV2 to TRBJ2-7; 7 bases match TRBD1. J was trimmed by 5 bases and V by 5 bases; bases with no gene match: 9. Germline CDR1 and CDR2: SNHLY and FYNNEI. This CDR3 region has 14 residues. Written as DNA, the CDR3 is TGTGCCAGCAGTCCCGGGACAGAGATTCACGAGCAGTACTTC. This encodes CASSPGTEIHEQYF.

This clonotype was seen ten or more times. The V call is TRBV5-1, the J call TRBJ1-3; D unclear. The germline CDR1 and CDR2 sequences are SGHRS and YFSETQ. The ends were cut back, 2 bases at V and 2 bases at J, with 11 bases in the middle. The CDR3 contains 15 residues. The CDR3 is CASSFGQQAGNTIYF. CDR3 bases: TGCGCCAGCAGCTTCGGGCAGCAAGCTGGAAACACCATATATTTT.

There are many counts of this clonotype. The chain employs TRBV4-2 and TRBJ2-1; 7 positions match TRBD2. Germline values: CDR1 LGHNA, CDR2 YNFKEQ. The CDR3 sequence is 14 residues long. With 0 bases clipped from V and 6 bases from J, the junction kept 2 bases outside the gene matches. The CDR3 spells CASSQDGTINEQFF. The CDR3 DNA reads as TGTGCCAGCAGCCAAGATGGGACTATCAATGAGCAGTTCTTC.

This clonotype was counted many times. V and J are TRBV5-4 and TRBJ1-2; no definite D call. There are 14 residues in the CDR3. CDR1 is SGHNT and CDR2 is YYREEE in the germline V gene (reference sequence). V lost 4 bases and J lost 6, with 16 bases in between. CDR3 amino acids: CASSPLQVGHGYTF. The DNA of the CDR3 is TGTGCCAGCAGCCCACTCCAGGTCGGCCATGGCTACACCTTC. Filled out from reference TRBV5-4 and TRBJ1-2, the complete variable domain reads ETGVTQSPTHLIKTRGQQVTLRCSSQSGHNTVSWYQQALGQGPQFIFQYYREEENGRGNFPPRFSGLQFPNYSSELNVNALELDDSALYLCASSPLQVGHGYTFGSGTRLTVV.

This clonotype was seen at least ten times. V and J are TRBV29-1 and TRBJ1-2; TRBD1 agrees at 10 bases. Germline CDR1 is SQVTM and CDR2 is ANQGSEA. This CDR3 is built from 14 residues. V shed 7 bases, J shed 2 bases, and the junction held 7 bases outside the gene matches. The CDR3 DNA reads TGCAGCGCTCTGGGACAGGGGCTCAACTATGGCTACACCTTC. It yields the protein CSALGQGLNYGYTF.

This clonotype was picked up many times. This chain connects TRBV5-4 to TRBJ2-3; D is unclear. Germline lookup yields CDR1 SGHNT and CDR2 YYREEE (reference sequence). Trimming cost V 9 bases and J 0 bases, with 11 bases left between them. This CDR3 is 13 amino acids long. CDR3 sequence (DNA): TGTGCCACCGAAACCTCTAGCACAGATACGCAGTATTTT. It codes for CATETSSTDTQYF.

The table lists this clonotype with a few counts. J is TRBJ2-7 and V is TRBV29-1; D may match TRBD1 or TRBD2 (6 bases each). The CDR3 is 13 residues long. CDR1 and CDR2 from the germline V gene are SQVTM and ANQGSEA. The germline V and J ends were trimmed by 4 bases and 2 bases, with 12 bases remaining between them. The DNA of the CDR3 is TGCAGCGTTGGAAGGGGGGCACCCTACGAGCAGTACTTC. Its protein is CSVGRGAPYEQYF.

This clonotype has a handful of counts. The chain has TRBV5-5 and TRBJ2-3, with TRBD2 identical over 8 bases. The ends lost 7 bases at V and 2 bases at J; junction bases unmatched: 12. Germline CDR1 and CDR2: SGHKS and YYEKEE (reference sequence). The CDR3 length is 16 residues. CDR3 protein: CASLAAGGTDTDTQYF. CDR3 DNA sequence: TGTGCCAGCTTGGCGGCGGGGGGTACTGACACAGATACGCAGTATTTT.

The V and J genes are TRBV10-3 and TRBJ2-6; D not certain. Trimming cost V 1 base and J 0 bases, with 28 bases left between them. This CDR3 contains 23 residues. CDR1 is ENHRY, CDR2 SYGVKD, per germline. The CDR3 DNA reads as TGTGCCATCAGTGAGTGGCTTTCCGGGCCCCCAGACCACCACTACTCTGGGGCCAACGTCCTGACTTTC. Encoded protein: CAISEWLSGPPDHHYSGANVLTF.

This clonotype has only a few counts. This chain connects TRBV3-1 to TRBJ2-7; D remains ambiguous. The length of the CDR3 is 13 residues. The germline CDR1 and CDR2 sequences are LGHDT and YNNKEL (reference sequence). V lost 1 base and J 6 bases, leaving 10 bases between the germline ends. CDR3 residues: CASSQGTRFEQYF. CDR3 bases: TGTGCCAGCAGCCAAGGCACGAGGTTCGAGCAGTACTTC.

The sample holds a few counts of this clonotype. The chain joins TRBV18 to TRBJ2-1; the D gene could be TRBD1 or TRBD2 (6 bases each). Germline lookup yields CDR1 KGHSH and CDR2 LQKENI. The CDR3 has 18 amino acids. V lost 2 bases, J lost 0 bases, and 17 bases lay in between. The CDR3 loop is CASSPRMEGDLSYNEQFF. Here the CDR3 DNA reads TGTGCCAGCTCACCAAGGATGGAGGGGGACCTCTCCTACAATGAGCAGTTCTTC.

This clonotype showed up many times. V and J are TRBV20-1 and TRBJ2-1, with 7 bases fitting TRBD1. J was trimmed by 7 bases and V by 6 bases; bases with no gene match: 9. This CDR3 contains 13 residues. Germline loops: CDR1 DFQATT, CDR2 SNEGSKA (reference sequence). The CDR3 loop reads CSAKGARENEQFF. CDR3 sequence (DNA): TGCAGTGCCAAGGGGGCCAGGGAAAATGAGCAGTTCTTC.

This clonotype was detected many times. The J gene is TRBJ2-3, the V gene TRBV29-1, with D possibly being TRBD2 (6 bases). The germline V gene has CDR1 SQVTM and CDR2 ANQGSEA. Trimming took off 4 bases at V and 2 bases at J, with 13 bases between the two ends. The CDR3 runs 14 residues. CDR3 residues: CSVGTSRYTDTQYF. CDR3 coding DNA: TGCAGCGTTGGAACTAGCCGATACACAGATACGCAGTATTTT.

This clonotype was seen many times. The gene calls are TRBV5-6 and TRBJ1-6; 8 bases fit TRBD1. Germline CDR1 reads SGHDT; CDR2 reads YYEEEE. J lost 9 bases, V lost 4 bases, and 9 bases had no gene match. The CDR3 loop spans 15 amino acids. Here the CDR3 reads CASSDGTGSLSPLHF. Here the CDR3 DNA reads TGTGCCAGCAGCGACGGGACAGGTTCTCTTTCACCCCTCCACTTT.